The 32 T cell receptor beta chains listed next were all sequenced from one sample in a study of early T cells in non-severe SARS-CoV-2 infection. TCRdb re-called the 5' RACE reads with MiXCR, one entry per CDR3 protein. The sample includes about 61,000 distinct CDR3 sequences, less than 14% seen only once; the top ten take 1.7%. Sequenced material: whole blood. These receptors were obtained from an adult who was a healthcare worker with PCR-confirmed SARS-CoV-2 infection or an uninfected control (not recorded which).

The table lists this clonotype with many counts. The gene calls are TRBV6-1 and TRBJ2-3, with 8 bases identical to TRBD2. Germline values: CDR1 MNHNS, CDR2 SASEGT. The ends lost 1 base at V and 2 bases at J; junction bases unmatched: 8. The CDR3 runs to 17 residues. This CDR3 is CASSEGLGGGITDTQYF. Here the CDR3 DNA reads TGTGCCAGCAGTGAAGGCCTTGGCGGGGGGATCACAGATACGCAGTATTTT.

The chain carries TRBV3-1 and TRBJ2-7; D is uncertain. Germline values: CDR1 LGHDT, CDR2 YNNKEL (reference sequence). This CDR3 has 14 residues. The V end lost 4 bases, the J end lost 2 bases, and 12 bases lay between the germline ends. CDR3 protein: CASSPLSLAYEQYF. The CDR3 DNA reads as TGTGCCAGCAGCCCTCTTTCATTAGCCTACGAGCAGTACTTC.

There are a few counts of this clonotype. This chain uses TRBV24-1 with TRBJ1-1; D gene ambiguous. This CDR3 has 15 amino acids. V lost 4 bases to trimming and J lost 0 bases, with 11 bases between them. Germline V gene data show CDR1 as KGHDR and CDR2 as SFDVKD. The CDR3: CATSEARALNTEAFF. In DNA, the CDR3 is TGTGCCACCAGTGAGGCCCGGGCCTTGAACACTGAAGCTTTCTTT.

The chain is built from TRBV5-5 and TRBJ1-5; D remains unclear. V was pared by 0 bases and J by 0 bases, with 7 bases between. The CDR3 has 15 amino acids. Germline V gene data show CDR1 as SGHKS and CDR2 as YYEKEE (reference sequence). Written as DNA, the CDR3 is TGTGCCAGCAGCTTGGACAGTTATAGCAATCAGCCCCAGCATTTT. Translating it yields CASSLDSYSNQPQHF. Full variable domain (outside the CDR3, taken from reference TRBV5-5 and TRBJ1-5): DAGVTQSPTHLIKTRGQQVTLRCSPISGHKSVSWYQQVLGQGPQFIFQYYEKEERGRGNFPDRFSARQFPNYSSELNVNALLLGDSALYLCASSLDSYSNQPQHFGDGTRLSIL.

Turning to this clonotype: This could be a read error, since a much larger clone is one nucleotide away. As DNA, the CDR3 is TGTGTCAGCAGATCAACAGGAACCCACCGGGAGACCCAGTACTTC. Translated: CVSRSTGTHRETQYF. The V gene is TRBV7-2, the J gene TRBJ2-5; D might be TRBD1 (5 bases). The CDR3 has 15 amino acids. CDR1 is SGHTA, CDR2 FQGNSA, per germline. Based on the CDR3 plus reference TRBV7-2 and TRBJ2-5, the full variable domain is GAGVSQSPSNKVTEKGKDVELRCDPISGHTALYWYRQSLGQGLEFLIYFQGNSAPDKSGLPSDRFSAERTGGSVSTLTIQRTQQEDSAVYLCVSRSTGTHRETQYFGPGTRLLVL.

The chain couples TRBV20-1 to TRBJ1-1, with a possible D match to TRBD1 (5 bases). The CDR3 is made up of 14 amino acids. Trimming left V 3 bases short and J 2 bases short, with 13 bases between. CDR1 and CDR2 (germline): DFQATT, SNEGSKA (reference sequence). The CDR3 bases are TGCAGTGCTAGTAGGGGAATCGTAAACACTGAAGCTTTCTTT. Its protein is CSASRGIVNTEAFF.

The chain carries TRBV14 and TRBJ1-1, with D uncertain. The germline V gene has CDR1 SGHDN and CDR2 FVKESK. Trimming pared 4 bases from V and 8 bases from J, leaving 20 bases between. The CDR3 runs to 15 residues. CDR3 bases: TGTGCCAGCAGCCGTCTCGGCGTCCCATATTTGGAAGCTTTCTTT. Its translation: CASSRLGVPYLEAFF.

This clonotype was counted between two and nine times. The chain joins TRBV18 to TRBJ1-1; unclear D gene. This CDR3 has 15 amino acids. Germline CDR1 KGHSH, CDR2 LQKENI. Trimming stripped 7 bases from V and 0 bases from J, with 15 bases between. CDR3 protein: CASLRTSGLNTEAFF. Written as DNA, the CDR3 is TGTGCCAGCTTACGGACCTCAGGACTGAACACTGAAGCTTTCTTT. The full variable domain, with the rest looked up from reference TRBV18 and TRBJ1-1, is NAGVMQNPRHLVRRRGQEARLRCSPMKGHSHVYWYRQLPEEGLKFMVYLQKENIIDESGMPKERFSAEFPKEGPSILRIQQVVRGDSAAYFCASLRTSGLNTEAFFGQGTRLTVV.

This clonotype was recorded a few times. The gene calls are TRBV7-9 and TRBJ1-1, with unresolved D. The germline V and J ends were trimmed by 5 bases and 6 bases, with 16 bases remaining between them. Germline CDR1 reads SEHNR; CDR2 reads FQNEAQ (reference sequence). The CDR3 has 14 residues. CDR3 coding DNA: TGTGCCAGCAGCCGTATAGACCGAGCACCTGAAGCTTTCTTT. This encodes CASSRIDRAPEAFF.

J is TRBJ2-5 and V is TRBV18; D may match TRBD1 or TRBD2 (6 bases each). Trimming stripped 6 bases from V and 4 bases from J, with 12 bases between. Germline V gene lookup returns CDR1 KGHSH and CDR2 LQKENI. The CDR3 has 13 amino acids. CDR3 region: CASSLGGGETQYF. The DNA of the CDR3 is TGTGCCAGCTCCCTTGGAGGGGGAGAGACCCAGTACTTC.

This clonotype was seen a handful of times. CDR3 in amino acids: CASSHGQGFYNEQFF. For the CDR3, the DNA is TGTGCCAGCAGCCACGGACAGGGATTCTACAATGAGCAGTTCTTC. The V gene is TRBV7-9, the J gene TRBJ2-1, with TRBD1 matching 8 bases. Germline values: CDR1 SEHNR, CDR2 FQNEAQ (reference sequence). The CDR3 is 15 residues long. The J segment lost 3 bases and the V segment lost 5 bases, leaving 6 bases of the junction unmatched. Full variable domain (remainder filled in from reference TRBV7-9 and TRBJ2-1): DTGVSQNPRHKITKRGQNVTFRCDPISEHNRLYWYRQTLGQGPEFLTYFQNEAQLEKSRLLSDRFSAERPKGSFSTLEIQRTEQGDSAMYLCASSHGQGFYNEQFFGPGTRLTVL.

In this sample, this clonotype turned up many times. This rearrangement joins TRBV7-2 to TRBJ2-1; D might be TRBD1 or TRBD2, each matching 5 bases. The germline gives CDR1 SGHTA, CDR2 FQGNSA. Deletions cut 2 bases from V and 5 bases from J, with 13 bases between. This CDR3 is 15 amino acids long. The DNA of the CDR3 is TGTGCCAGCAGCTTACCGGGACCCCTAGACAATGAGCAGTTCTTC. This codes for CASSLPGPLDNEQFF. The entire variable domain, with the rest obtained from reference TRBV7-2 and TRBJ2-1, is as follows: GAGVSQSPSNKVTEKGKDVELRCDPISGHTALYWYRQSLGQGLEFLIYFQGNSAPDKSGLPSDRFSAERTGGSVSTLTIQRTQQEDSAVYLCASSLPGPLDNEQFFGPGTRLTVL.

This clonotype occurred many times. The J gene is TRBJ1-2, the V gene TRBV20-1; D is ambiguous. V was pared by 1 base and J by 2 bases, with 11 bases between. CDR1 and CDR2 from the germline V gene are DFQATT and SNEGSKA (reference sequence). CDR3 size: 14 residues. CDR3 sequence reads: CSARAGTLNYGYTF. The CDR3 nucleotides read TGCAGTGCTAGAGCTGGCACCTTAAACTATGGCTACACCTTC.

About this clonotype itself: With a much larger clone just one base away, this may be a read error. The V and J genes are TRBV3-1 and TRBJ2-2; D may correspond to TRBD1 or TRBD2 (6 bases each). Germline CDR1 and CDR2: LGHDT and YNNKEL (reference sequence). The CDR3 spans 13 residues. The CDR3 loop reads CASSQGGTGKLFF. For the CDR3, the DNA is TGTGCCAGCAGCCAGGGGGGCACCGGGAAGCTGTTTTTT. The full variable domain, its missing parts supplied by reference TRBV3-1 and TRBJ2-2, is DTAVSQTPKYLVTQMGNDKSIKCEQNLGHDTMYWYKQDSKKFLKIMFSYNNKELIINETVPNRFSPKSPDKAHLNLHINSLELGDSAVYFCASSQGGTGKLFFGEGSRLTVL.

This clonotype was counted only a few times. V usage is TRBV27 and J usage is TRBJ2-7, with D unclear. From germline, CDR1 is MNHEY and CDR2 SMNVEV (reference sequence). Trimming removed 2 bases from V and 0 bases from J, with 8 bases in between. The CDR3 is 14 residues long. This CDR3 reads CASSLARISYEQYF. In nucleotides, the CDR3 is TGTGCCAGCAGTTTAGCTCGGATCTCCTACGAGCAGTACTTC.

Remarks on this clonotype: One end of the junction does not line up with germline, which may come from a read error. The V gene is TRBV7-7, the J gene TRBJ2-2, with D perhaps TRBD2 (6 bases). The V gene's germline CDR1 is SSHAT and CDR2 FNYEAQ (reference sequence). The CDR3 runs 15 residues. This chain's CDR3 is CASSPMVGGTGELFF. The CDR3 bases are TGTGCTAGCAGCCCCATGGTTGGAGGGACCGGGGAGCTGTTTTTT.

This clonotype was counted ten times or more. The chain uses TRBV6-5 and TRBJ1-1; D is uncertain. The CDR3 runs to 14 residues. V was clipped by 5 bases and J by 4 bases, with 14 bases between them. Germline CDR1 reads MNHEY; CDR2 reads SVGAGI. The CDR3 spells CASSPRERGTEAFF. In DNA form, the CDR3 reads TGTGCCAGCAGTCCCCGTGAGCGGGGCACTGAAGCTTTCTTT.

This clonotype occurred many times. The gene calls are TRBV29-1 and TRBJ2-4; 8 bases fit TRBD2. Germline loops: CDR1 SQVTM, CDR2 ANQGSEA. With V trimmed by 6 bases and J by 7 bases, 11 bases remained unmatched. CDR3 length equals 14 residues. The CDR3, as DNA: TGCAGCGTCCGCGGGGGGCTCGCGGGGAACATTCAGTACTTC. Amino acid sequence: CSVRGGLAGNIQYF.

The rearrangement links TRBV7-3 to TRBJ2-1, with D perhaps TRBD2 (7 bases). Between the trimmed V and J ends, which lost 1 base and 2 bases, there was a span of 12 bases. CDR1 is SGHTA, CDR2 FQGTGA, per germline. The CDR3 has 16 residues. The DNA of the CDR3 is TGTGCCAGCAGCTTAAAAGGGGGGGCCCCCTACAATGAGCAGTTCTTC. Translating it yields CASSLKGGAPYNEQFF.

This sequence joins TRBV12-3 or TRBV12-4 and TRBJ1-2; D is unclear. The CDR3 sequence is 12 residues long. V was trimmed by 5 bases and J by 8 bases, leaving 12 bases between them. CDR3 sequence: CASSPAGQGYTF. The CDR3 nucleotides are TGTGCCAGCAGTCCGGCCGGGCAGGGCTACACCTTC.

In this sample, this clonotype is medium-sized. The chain employs TRBV7-9 and TRBJ1-1; no clear D gene. The CDR3 spans 12 residues. Trimming took 7 bases from V and 1 from J, leaving 7 bases between them. Per germline, CDR1 SEHNR and CDR2 FQNEAQ (reference sequence). This CDR3 reads CASTKGNTEAFF. DNA of the CDR3: TGTGCCAGCACCAAAGGGAACACTGAAGCTTTCTTT.

CDR3 in DNA: TGTGCCAGCAGTGCGGGAGACAGGGTGAACACTGAAGCTTTCTTT. It encodes CASSAGDRVNTEAFF. V gene TRBV6-6 combines with J gene TRBJ1-1; 7 nucleotides agree with TRBD1. Per the germline V gene, CDR1 is MNHNY and CDR2 is SVGAGI (reference sequence). The CDR3 has 15 amino acids. The V segment lost 5 bases and the J segment 0 bases; nucleotides outside the gene matches: 6.

This clonotype was picked up many times. The J gene is TRBJ1-4, the V gene TRBV29-1; D gene uncertain. CDR1 is SQVTM, CDR2 ANQGSEA, per germline. V lost 4 bases to trimming and J lost 4 bases, with 10 bases between them. This CDR3 is 13 amino acids long. Here the CDR3 reads CSVGPRLNEKLFF. The DNA for the CDR3 is TGCAGCGTTGGTCCCAGGCTTAATGAAAAACTGTTTTTT.

This clonotype has more than one count but fewer than ten. The V gene is TRBV3-1, the J gene TRBJ2-4; 7 bases are a match to TRBD2. Trimming removed 2 bases from V and 9 bases from J; junction bases left unmatched: 7. Germline CDR1 reads LGHDT; CDR2 reads YNNKEL (reference sequence). CDR3 length equals 14 residues. CDR3 bases: TGTGCCAGCAGCCAAAGAGGGACTACCGCCATTCAGTACTTC. Translating it yields CASSQRGTTAIQYF.

This clonotype was seen at least ten times. The chain employs TRBV2 and TRBJ2-1, with TRBD2 as a possible D gene (6 bases). Germline values: CDR1 SNHLY, CDR2 FYNNEI. Trimming removed 6 bases at V and 7 bases at J, with 16 bases between. This CDR3 is 14 amino acids long. The CDR3 DNA is TGTGCCAGCAGGATTTCGACTAGTTGGAATGAGCAGTTCTTC. Amino acid sequence: CASRISTSWNEQFF. Together with reference TRBV2 and TRBJ2-1, the CDR3 gives the full variable domain: EPEVTQTPSHQVTQMGQEVILRCVPISNHLYFYWYRQILGQKVEFLVSFYNNEISEKSEIFDDQFSVERPDGSNFTLKIRSTKLEDSAMYFCASRISTSWNEQFFGPGTRLTVL.

The chain uses TRBV10-3 and TRBJ2-3; D remains unclear. Germline V gene lookup returns CDR1 ENHRY and CDR2 SYGVKD. V was pared by 0 bases and J by 7 bases, with 14 bases between. The CDR3 loop spans 15 amino acids. CDR3: CAISESPSNANTQYF. The CDR3 DNA sequence: TGTGCCATCAGTGAGTCGCCATCCAACGCGAATACGCAGTATTTT.

The rearrangement uses TRBV2 and TRBJ2-7; 13 bases are a match to TRBD2. Germline assignment: CDR1 SNHLY and CDR2 FYNNEI. The CDR3 runs to 14 residues. V dropped 8 bases and J dropped 1; count of bases not matched to a gene: 2. The CDR3 nucleotides are TGTGCCAGCCCGGGACTAGCGGGATCCTACGAGCAGTACTTC. Translating gives CASPGLAGSYEQYF.

A few counts support this clonotype. The CDR3 sequence is CSARRTALLYYGYTF. CDR3 bases: TGCAGTGCTAGAAGGACAGCCCTATTGTACTATGGCTACACCTTC. The chain uses TRBV20-1 and TRBJ1-2; D may be TRBD1 (6 bases). CDR1 DFQATT and CDR2 SNEGSKA come from the germline V gene (reference sequence). Between the trimmed V and J ends, which lost 2 bases and 3 bases, there was a span of 16 bases. There are 15 residues in the CDR3.

The chain joins TRBV5-1 to TRBJ1-1; no clear D. Germline CDR1 SGHRS, CDR2 YFSETQ. The germline V and J ends were trimmed by 2 bases and 1 base, with 6 bases remaining between them. The CDR3 spans 13 residues. CDR3 sequence (DNA): TGCGCCAGCAGCTTTGAGGGGAACACTGAAGCTTTCTTT. Protein: CASSFEGNTEAFF.

This clonotype was counted ten times or more. The gene calls are TRBV5-1 and TRBJ2-7; D unresolved. Germline-derived CDR1 and CDR2 are SGHRS and YFSETQ. CDR3 size: 15 residues. V dropped 3 bases and J dropped 1 base, with 14 bases sitting between them. The CDR3 coding sequence is TGCGCCAGCAGCTCGCATGTGGTTCCTTCCTACGAGCAGTACTTC. The encoded protein is CASSSHVVPSYEQYF.

This clonotype has more than one count but fewer than ten. The V call is TRBV30, the J call TRBJ2-3; 10 nucleotides line up with TRBD2. Germline V gene lookup returns CDR1 GTSNPN and CDR2 SVGIG (reference sequence). The CDR3 spans 13 residues. V lost 5 bases to trimming and J lost 4 bases; unmatched junction nucleotides: 3. The CDR3 nucleotides read TGTGCCTGGGAGCGGGGGGGCGCAGATACGCAGTATTTT. As protein: CAWERGGADTQYF.

This clonotype was found many times. The chain joins TRBV7-6 to TRBJ2-2; TRBD1 might be the D (5 bases). Trimming took off 5 bases at V and 4 bases at J, with 11 bases between the two ends. Germline-derived CDR1 and CDR2 are SGHVS and FNYEAQ. The CDR3 loop spans 14 amino acids. The chain's CDR3 is CASSAVTGTGELFF. CDR3 nucleotides: TGTGCCAGCAGCGCCGTCACAGGCACCGGGGAGCTGTTTTTT.